This T cell receptor beta chain appears in the sequencing data of a study of T-cell reconstitution after alpha-beta-depleted transplantation in children. Library preparation (for TCRbeta) was performed with unique molecular identifiers. MiXCR, run by TCRdb on the PCR reads, gives a single entry per CDR3 protein. The sample holds 500,000 or so distinct CDR3 sequences, less than 35% seen once. The length of the CDR3 is 13 residues. Germline CDR1 reads SQVTM; CDR2 reads ANQGSEA. V was pared by 7 bases and J by 5 bases, with 17 bases between. The clonotype comes from a human donor who donated a stem cell graft to a child with aplastic anemia. The specimen comprised PBMCs from the stem cell graft donor, sampled from the stem cell graft. V usage is TRBV29-1 and J usage is TRBJ1-1; D might be TRBD1 (5 bases). The CDR3, as DNA: TGCAGCGCTGGATTGGGGACGAGGACTGAAGCTTTCTTT. As protein: CSAGLGTRTEAFF.